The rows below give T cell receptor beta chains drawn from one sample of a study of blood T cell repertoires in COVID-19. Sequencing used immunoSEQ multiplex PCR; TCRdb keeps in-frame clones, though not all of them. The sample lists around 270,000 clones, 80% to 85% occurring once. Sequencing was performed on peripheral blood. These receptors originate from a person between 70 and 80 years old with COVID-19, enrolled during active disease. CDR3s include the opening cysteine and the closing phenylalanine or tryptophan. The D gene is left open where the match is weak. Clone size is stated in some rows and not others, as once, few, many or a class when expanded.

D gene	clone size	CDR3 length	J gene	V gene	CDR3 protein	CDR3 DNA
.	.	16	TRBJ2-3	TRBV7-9	CASSPPRVAQADTQYF	TGTGCCAGCAGCCCCCCCAGGGTCGCGCAAGCAGATACGCAGTATTTT
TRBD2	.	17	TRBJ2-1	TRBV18	CASSPGLEREGRNEQFF	TGTGCCAGCTCACCAGGGCTTGAGCGGGAGGGTCGGAATGAGCAGTTCTTC
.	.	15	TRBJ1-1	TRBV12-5	CASGARSVPNTEAFF	TGTGCTAGTGGGGCACGCAGTGTCCCGAACACTGAAGCTTTCTTT
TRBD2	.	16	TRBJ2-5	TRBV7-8	CASSSALAGAQETQYF	TGTGCCAGCAGCTCCGCTTTAGCGGGAGCCCAAGAGACCCAGTACTTC
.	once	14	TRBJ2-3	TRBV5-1	CASSLARNTDTQYF	TGCGCCAGCAGCTTGGCCAGAAATACAGATACGCAGTATTTT
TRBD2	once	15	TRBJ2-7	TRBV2	CASSMTSGGSYEQYF	TGTGCCAGCAGTATGACTAGCGGGGGTTCCTACGAGCAGTACTTC
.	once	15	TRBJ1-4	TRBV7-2	CASSLLTRVGEKLFF	TGTGCCAGCAGCCTCCTGACTAGGGTCGGTGAAAAACTGTTTTTT
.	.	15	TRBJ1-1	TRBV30	CAWASPGTQNTEAFF	TGTGCCTGGGCCTCACCCGGGACACAAAACACTGAAGCTTTCTTT
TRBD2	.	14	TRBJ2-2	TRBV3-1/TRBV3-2	CASSQGGRVGELFF	TGTGCCAGCAGCCAAGGCGGGAGGGTCGGGGAGCTGTTTTTT
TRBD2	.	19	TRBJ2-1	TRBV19	CASSPRGSGGWSSYNEQFF	TGTGCCAGTAGTCCGCGGGGTAGCGGGGGTTGGAGCTCCTACAATGAGCAGTTCTTC
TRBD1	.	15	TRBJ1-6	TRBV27	CASSRQGAMDSPLHF	TGTGCCAGCAGTCGGCAGGGGGCGATGGACTCACCCCTCCACTTT
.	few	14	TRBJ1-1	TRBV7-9	CASSGGTVNTEAFF	TGTGCCAGCAGCGGAGGGACTGTGAACACTGAAGCTTTCTTT